The source of this T cell receptor beta chain is a study of blood T cells in healthy people across ages (dated by TCRdb to about 2015). Concerning the study at large: Template switching captured roughly one uniquely barcoded TCR beta cDNA molecule per two T cells in model experiments. To avoid experimental bias, donors of different ages were randomly spread across the sequencing lanes. Four age groups were formed from the donors: young (average approximately 15 years), middle-aged (approximately 42), aged (about 62) and long-lived (about 75). The study analyzed two additional independent replicas of 1 million unique cDNA reads from the same blood draw for two donors, one aged 18 to 30 and one aged 80 or older. The study measured age-related changes in TCR beta repertoire diversity using deep sequencing normalized with unique cDNA molecular identifiers. What the study reported, not specific to this receptor: Estimates of total diversity based on one million sequenced T cells were considered lower bounds and underestimates. The CMV infection status of donors was not known, potentially confounding age-related changes in expanded clonotypes. Observed TCR beta diversity per million T cells fell roughly linearly with age, and a significant reduction was already apparent by age roughly 40. Observed TCR beta diversity correlated strongly with the percentage of naive T cells measured by flow cytometry. Bulk unsorted PBMC profiling prevented conclusive comparison of naive and antigen-experienced compartments. Compared with the aged group, the long-lived group had more naive CD4+ T cells, fewer expanded clones and increased TCR diversity, suggesting age selection.

Receptor libraries were prepared by 5' RACE. TCRdb shows the sequencer as Illumina HiSeq 2500. A second PCR of roughly 7 to 12 cycles was performed with a sample-barcoded 5' primer and a J-beta primer mix. A unique molecular identifier was introduced onto each TCR beta cDNA molecule by a template-switch 5' adaptor carrying 12 random nucleotides. Each sample yielded at least 3 million CDR3-containing paired-end reads. All of the RNA was converted into first-strand cDNA using the Mint cDNA synthesis kit, with a TRBC-specific oligonucleotide serving as the primer. Following uracil-DNA glycosylase treatment, all cDNA underwent a first 18-cycle PCR with the universal primers M1SS and BC2_uni_R. As for the original processing: Each sample was normalized by randomly selecting 1 million high-quality reads, each carrying a distinct molecular identifier. Instead of being binned into consensus sequences, reads with shared molecular identifiers were discarded. MiTCR, with a Q25 quality threshold and the strictest error-elimination algorithm, was used for CDR3 identification, clonotype clustering and error correction. A nonparametric unseen species model using Euler transformation provided a lower-bound estimate of total TCR beta diversity. TCRdb reanalyzed the raw reads on its own, using fastp at Q25 for trimming and MiXCR for clone calling, and kept in-frame beta chains. Each CDR3 protein gets just one entry, which takes the most common genes and DNA from the rows behind it. These V and J calls originate from TCRdb's pipeline instead of the authors' own analysis. The sample table contains about 1.1 million distinct CDR3 sequences; only one count was recorded for 35% to 40% of them. The ten top clones hold approximately 14% of the sample.

A few counts support this clonotype. Its antigen is still unknown. No much larger clone exists at a distance of one base, and base qualities are not known. From the cysteine up to the phenylalanine, the CDR3 has a length of 15 residues. Here the CDR3 DNA is all that survives: 45 bases in frame from base 1. V lost 3 bases and J lost 4 bases; the stretch between them is 10 bases long. The donors were roughly 39 Caucasian individuals from Russia, aged 6 to 90 years, who were systemically healthy. Around 10 milliliters of peripheral blood were collected from each donor into EDTA-treated Vacutainer tubes. Ficoll-Paque density-gradient centrifugation was used to isolate PBMCs, with at least 7 million per sample. Trizol reagent was used to extract total RNA from the PBMCs, yielding at least 5 micrograms per sample. Naive CD45RAhigh/CD27high T cell percentages were measured by flow cytometry on a PBMC aliquot from every donor.

Sequencing used blood. The sequence links TRBV12-3 or TRBV12-4 to TRBJ1-6; tentative D gene TRBD1, with 6 bases matching. The source is a young man in good health. The nucleotide sequence reads TGTGCCAGCAGTTTGGGGGCTTTGTATAATTCACCCCTCCACTTT. Its protein reads: CASSLGALYNSPLHF.